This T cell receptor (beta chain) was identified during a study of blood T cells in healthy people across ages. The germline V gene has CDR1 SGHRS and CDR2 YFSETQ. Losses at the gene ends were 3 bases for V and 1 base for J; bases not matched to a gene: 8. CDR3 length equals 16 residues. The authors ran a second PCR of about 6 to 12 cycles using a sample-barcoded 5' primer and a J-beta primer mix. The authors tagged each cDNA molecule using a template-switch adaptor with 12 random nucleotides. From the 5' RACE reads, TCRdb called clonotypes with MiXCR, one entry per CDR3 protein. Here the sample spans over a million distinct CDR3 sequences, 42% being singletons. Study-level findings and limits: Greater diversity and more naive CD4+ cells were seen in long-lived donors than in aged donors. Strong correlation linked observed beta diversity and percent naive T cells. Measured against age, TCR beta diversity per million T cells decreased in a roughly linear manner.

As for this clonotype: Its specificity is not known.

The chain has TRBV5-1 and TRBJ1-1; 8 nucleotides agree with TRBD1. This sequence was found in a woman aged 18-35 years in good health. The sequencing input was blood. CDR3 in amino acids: CASSYRTGIGNTEAFF. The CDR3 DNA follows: TGCGCCAGCAGCTACCGGACAGGGATAGGGAACACTGAAGCTTTCTTT.